This T cell receptor (beta chain) emerged from a study of shared clonotypes between healthy human individuals. This table comes from immunoSEQ multiplex PCR, and its TCRdb copy is limited to in-frame clones, with some not included. The sample includes about 510,000 clones, 90% to 96% of them seen just once. Between the trimmed V and J ends, which lost 6 bases and 5 bases, there was a span of 16 bases. CDR3 length equals 14 residues. CDR1 and CDR2 (germline): MNHEY, SVGAGI. This sequence was found in a woman in her 30s in good health. Sequencing was performed on naive CD4+ T cells sorted from blood. The subset was: CD45RA+ positively selected. The chain uses TRBV6-5 and TRBJ1-1; weak D call: TRBD1 (5 bases). The CDR3 region is CASRKGIVGTEAFF. In DNA form, the CDR3 reads TGTGCCAGCAGAAAGGGGATTGTGGGGACTGAAGCTTTCTTT.